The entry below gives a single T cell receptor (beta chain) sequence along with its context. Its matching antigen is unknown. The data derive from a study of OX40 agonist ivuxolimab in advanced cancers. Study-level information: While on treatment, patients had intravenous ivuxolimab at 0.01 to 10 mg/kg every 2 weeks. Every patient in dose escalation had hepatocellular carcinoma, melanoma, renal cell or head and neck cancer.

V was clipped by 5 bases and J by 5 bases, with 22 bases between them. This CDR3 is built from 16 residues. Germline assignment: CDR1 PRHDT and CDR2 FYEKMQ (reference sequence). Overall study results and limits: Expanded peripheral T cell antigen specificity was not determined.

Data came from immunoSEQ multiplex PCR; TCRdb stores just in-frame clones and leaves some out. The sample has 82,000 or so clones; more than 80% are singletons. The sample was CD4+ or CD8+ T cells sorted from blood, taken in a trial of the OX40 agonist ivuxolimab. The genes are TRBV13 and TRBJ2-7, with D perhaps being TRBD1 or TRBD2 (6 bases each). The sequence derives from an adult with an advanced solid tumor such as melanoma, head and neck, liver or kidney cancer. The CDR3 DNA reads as TGTGCCAGCAGCCTAGCATGGGGGGCCAGCATCCACGAGCAGTACTTC. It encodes CASSLAWGASIHEQYF. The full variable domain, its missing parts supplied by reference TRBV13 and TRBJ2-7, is AAGVIQSPRHLIKEKRETATLKCYPIPRHDTVYWYQQGPGQDPQFLISFYEKMQSDKGSIPDRFSAQQFSDYHSELNMSSLELGDSALYFCASSLAWGASIHEQYFGPGTRLTVT.